This entry features one TCR beta chain sequence. Antigen: not known. The data were obtained in a study of identifying expanded T cells in peripheral blood. Study-wide results and limits: About 1.3 clones differed between technical replicates, versus 16.4 and 19 over time. Roughly two-week clone count variance significantly increased as total template count grew.

Trimming removed 1 base at V and 10 bases at J, with 10 bases between. The CDR3 is 13 amino acids. Germline CDR1 reads SNHLY; CDR2 reads FYNNEI. Collection occurred without any documented infections or immune events in donors. Using immunoSEQ multiplex PCR, the repertoire was profiled, and TCRdb retains in-frame clones only, with some absent. The profile shows 70,000 to 100,000 clones, approximately 86% of them singletons. This chain connects TRBV2 to TRBJ1-4; D remains unclear. The specimen sequenced was blood. The source is a person aged 18 to 75 in good health. This chain's CDR3 is CASSEDPGGKLFF. In DNA, the CDR3 is TGTGCCAGCAGTGAAGACCCTGGAGGAAAACTGTTTTTT.